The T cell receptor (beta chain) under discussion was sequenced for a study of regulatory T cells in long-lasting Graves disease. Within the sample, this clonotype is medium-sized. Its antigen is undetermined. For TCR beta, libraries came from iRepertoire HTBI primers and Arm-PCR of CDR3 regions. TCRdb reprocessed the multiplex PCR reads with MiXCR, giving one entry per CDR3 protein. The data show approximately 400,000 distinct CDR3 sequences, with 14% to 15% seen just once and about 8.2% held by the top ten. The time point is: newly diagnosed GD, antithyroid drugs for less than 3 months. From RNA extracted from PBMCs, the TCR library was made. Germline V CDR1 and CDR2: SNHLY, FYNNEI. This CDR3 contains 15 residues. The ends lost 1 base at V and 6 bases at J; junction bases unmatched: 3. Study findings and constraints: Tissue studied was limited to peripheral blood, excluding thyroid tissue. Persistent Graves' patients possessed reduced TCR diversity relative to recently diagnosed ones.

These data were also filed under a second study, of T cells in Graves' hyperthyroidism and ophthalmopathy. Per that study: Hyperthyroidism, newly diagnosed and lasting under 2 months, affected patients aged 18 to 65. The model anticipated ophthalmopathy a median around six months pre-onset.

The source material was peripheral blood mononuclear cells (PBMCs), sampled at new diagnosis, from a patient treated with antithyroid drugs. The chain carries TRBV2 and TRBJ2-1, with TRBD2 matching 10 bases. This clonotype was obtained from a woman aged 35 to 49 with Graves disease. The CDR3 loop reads CASSEGASGSNEQFF. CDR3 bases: TGTGCCAGCAGTGAAGGGGCTAGCGGGAGCAATGAGCAGTTCTTC.